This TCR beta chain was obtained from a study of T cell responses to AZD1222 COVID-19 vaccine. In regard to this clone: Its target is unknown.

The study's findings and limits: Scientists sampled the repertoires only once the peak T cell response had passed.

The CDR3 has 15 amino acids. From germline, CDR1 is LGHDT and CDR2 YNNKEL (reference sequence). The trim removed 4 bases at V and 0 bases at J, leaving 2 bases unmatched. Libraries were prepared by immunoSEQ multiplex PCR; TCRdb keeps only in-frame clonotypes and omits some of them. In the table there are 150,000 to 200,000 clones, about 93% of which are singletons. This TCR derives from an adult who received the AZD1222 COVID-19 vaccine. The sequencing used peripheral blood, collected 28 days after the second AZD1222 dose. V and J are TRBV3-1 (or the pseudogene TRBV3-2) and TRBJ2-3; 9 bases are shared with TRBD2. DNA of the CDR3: TGTGCCAGCAGCCTAGCGGGGGTTAGCACAGATACGCAGTATTTT. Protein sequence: CASSLAGVSTDTQYF.